The 2 T cell receptor beta chains below were found in one sample sequenced in a study of T cell repertoires in cytomegalovirus infection. TCRdb called the reads again in MiXCR, with one record for every CDR3 protein. The table lists 250,000 to 300,000 distinct CDR3 sequences, roughly 23% of them singletons, with roughly 14% in the top ten. Material: PBMCs. The receptor source for this set is a human donor in good health (CMV status not recorded). Some clones in this sample may be carry-over from other donors' samples.

This clonotype has more than one count but fewer than ten. The J gene is TRBJ1-2, the V gene TRBV10-3, with D perhaps matching TRBD1 (5 bases). Per germline, CDR1 ENHRY and CDR2 SYGVKD. This CDR3 spans 14 amino acids. The V and J ends lost 6 bases and 3 bases respectively, with 14 bases between them. The CDR3 region has the DNA TGTGCCATCAGAGGGGCGGGTCGGGACTATGGCTACACCTTC. This codes for CAIRGAGRDYGYTF.

This clonotype was seen ten or more times. This rearrangement joins TRBV7-6 to TRBJ2-1; D perhaps matches TRBD1 (6 bases). The CDR3 length is 14 residues. The germline V and J ends were trimmed by 0 bases and 9 bases, with 12 bases remaining between them. Germline-derived CDR1 and CDR2 are SGHVS and FNYEAQ. The CDR3: CASSLAQGKGEQFF. CDR3 bases: TGTGCCAGCAGCTTAGCGCAGGGGAAGGGTGAGCAGTTCTTC. The entire variable domain, with the rest obtained from reference TRBV7-6 and TRBJ2-1, is as follows: GAGVSQSPRYKVTKRGQDVALRCDPISGHVSLYWYRQALGQGPEFLTYFNYEAQQDKSGLPNDRFSAERPEGSISTLTIQRTEQRDSAMYRCASSLAQGKGEQFFGPGTRLTVL.